The clone carrying this T cell receptor beta chain was counted at least ten times. Its antigen is unidentified. The CDR3 contains 11 residues. Trimming removed 6 bases at V and 7 bases at J, with 12 bases between. The V gene's germline CDR1 is DFQATT and CDR2 SNEGSKA (reference sequence). During its preparation, the TCRbeta library received unique molecular identifiers. TCRdb reanalysed the PCR reads using MiXCR and keeps one entry per CDR3 protein. In the table there are a few hundred thousand distinct CDR3 sequences, about an eighth of which are singletons. This sample was taken from a study of T-cell reconstitution after alpha-beta-depleted transplantation in children. General study points: Several hundred graft clones that had expanded were reportedly the source of alpha-beta T cells about two months after transplant.

This specimen was PBMCs, mostly from graft donor cells, taken 360 days after TCRalphabeta/CD19-depleted stem cell transplant. This chain connects TRBV20-1 to TRBJ1-1; D is ambiguous. The receptor comes from a male patient younger than 18 who had a stem cell transplant for acute myeloid leukemia, so the T cells may come from the graft donor. Written as DNA, the CDR3 is TGCAGTGCCAAGGAGGTGTTTGAAGCTTTCTTT. Protein product: CSAKEVFEAFF.